This T cell receptor beta chain was found in a study of chemoradiotherapy in HPV16-positive cancers. Data came from immunoSEQ multiplex PCR; TCRdb stores just in-frame clones and leaves some out. The profile shows around 1,200 clones, 85% to 90% of them singletons. The V and J ends lost 2 bases and 2 bases respectively, with 10 bases between them. Looked up from germline, CDR1 is SNHLY and CDR2 is FYNNEI. This CDR3 has 14 amino acids. J is TRBJ2-7 and V is TRBV2; possibly TRBD1 for D (5 bases). Here the sequenced sample was tumor tissue, taken from a patient who underwent chemoradiotherapy. The receptor was derived from a human donor with HPV-associated anogenital cancer. CDR3 protein: CASSELQDPYEQYF. The CDR3 region has the DNA TGTGCCAGCAGTGAACTACAGGACCCCTACGAGCAGTACTTC.